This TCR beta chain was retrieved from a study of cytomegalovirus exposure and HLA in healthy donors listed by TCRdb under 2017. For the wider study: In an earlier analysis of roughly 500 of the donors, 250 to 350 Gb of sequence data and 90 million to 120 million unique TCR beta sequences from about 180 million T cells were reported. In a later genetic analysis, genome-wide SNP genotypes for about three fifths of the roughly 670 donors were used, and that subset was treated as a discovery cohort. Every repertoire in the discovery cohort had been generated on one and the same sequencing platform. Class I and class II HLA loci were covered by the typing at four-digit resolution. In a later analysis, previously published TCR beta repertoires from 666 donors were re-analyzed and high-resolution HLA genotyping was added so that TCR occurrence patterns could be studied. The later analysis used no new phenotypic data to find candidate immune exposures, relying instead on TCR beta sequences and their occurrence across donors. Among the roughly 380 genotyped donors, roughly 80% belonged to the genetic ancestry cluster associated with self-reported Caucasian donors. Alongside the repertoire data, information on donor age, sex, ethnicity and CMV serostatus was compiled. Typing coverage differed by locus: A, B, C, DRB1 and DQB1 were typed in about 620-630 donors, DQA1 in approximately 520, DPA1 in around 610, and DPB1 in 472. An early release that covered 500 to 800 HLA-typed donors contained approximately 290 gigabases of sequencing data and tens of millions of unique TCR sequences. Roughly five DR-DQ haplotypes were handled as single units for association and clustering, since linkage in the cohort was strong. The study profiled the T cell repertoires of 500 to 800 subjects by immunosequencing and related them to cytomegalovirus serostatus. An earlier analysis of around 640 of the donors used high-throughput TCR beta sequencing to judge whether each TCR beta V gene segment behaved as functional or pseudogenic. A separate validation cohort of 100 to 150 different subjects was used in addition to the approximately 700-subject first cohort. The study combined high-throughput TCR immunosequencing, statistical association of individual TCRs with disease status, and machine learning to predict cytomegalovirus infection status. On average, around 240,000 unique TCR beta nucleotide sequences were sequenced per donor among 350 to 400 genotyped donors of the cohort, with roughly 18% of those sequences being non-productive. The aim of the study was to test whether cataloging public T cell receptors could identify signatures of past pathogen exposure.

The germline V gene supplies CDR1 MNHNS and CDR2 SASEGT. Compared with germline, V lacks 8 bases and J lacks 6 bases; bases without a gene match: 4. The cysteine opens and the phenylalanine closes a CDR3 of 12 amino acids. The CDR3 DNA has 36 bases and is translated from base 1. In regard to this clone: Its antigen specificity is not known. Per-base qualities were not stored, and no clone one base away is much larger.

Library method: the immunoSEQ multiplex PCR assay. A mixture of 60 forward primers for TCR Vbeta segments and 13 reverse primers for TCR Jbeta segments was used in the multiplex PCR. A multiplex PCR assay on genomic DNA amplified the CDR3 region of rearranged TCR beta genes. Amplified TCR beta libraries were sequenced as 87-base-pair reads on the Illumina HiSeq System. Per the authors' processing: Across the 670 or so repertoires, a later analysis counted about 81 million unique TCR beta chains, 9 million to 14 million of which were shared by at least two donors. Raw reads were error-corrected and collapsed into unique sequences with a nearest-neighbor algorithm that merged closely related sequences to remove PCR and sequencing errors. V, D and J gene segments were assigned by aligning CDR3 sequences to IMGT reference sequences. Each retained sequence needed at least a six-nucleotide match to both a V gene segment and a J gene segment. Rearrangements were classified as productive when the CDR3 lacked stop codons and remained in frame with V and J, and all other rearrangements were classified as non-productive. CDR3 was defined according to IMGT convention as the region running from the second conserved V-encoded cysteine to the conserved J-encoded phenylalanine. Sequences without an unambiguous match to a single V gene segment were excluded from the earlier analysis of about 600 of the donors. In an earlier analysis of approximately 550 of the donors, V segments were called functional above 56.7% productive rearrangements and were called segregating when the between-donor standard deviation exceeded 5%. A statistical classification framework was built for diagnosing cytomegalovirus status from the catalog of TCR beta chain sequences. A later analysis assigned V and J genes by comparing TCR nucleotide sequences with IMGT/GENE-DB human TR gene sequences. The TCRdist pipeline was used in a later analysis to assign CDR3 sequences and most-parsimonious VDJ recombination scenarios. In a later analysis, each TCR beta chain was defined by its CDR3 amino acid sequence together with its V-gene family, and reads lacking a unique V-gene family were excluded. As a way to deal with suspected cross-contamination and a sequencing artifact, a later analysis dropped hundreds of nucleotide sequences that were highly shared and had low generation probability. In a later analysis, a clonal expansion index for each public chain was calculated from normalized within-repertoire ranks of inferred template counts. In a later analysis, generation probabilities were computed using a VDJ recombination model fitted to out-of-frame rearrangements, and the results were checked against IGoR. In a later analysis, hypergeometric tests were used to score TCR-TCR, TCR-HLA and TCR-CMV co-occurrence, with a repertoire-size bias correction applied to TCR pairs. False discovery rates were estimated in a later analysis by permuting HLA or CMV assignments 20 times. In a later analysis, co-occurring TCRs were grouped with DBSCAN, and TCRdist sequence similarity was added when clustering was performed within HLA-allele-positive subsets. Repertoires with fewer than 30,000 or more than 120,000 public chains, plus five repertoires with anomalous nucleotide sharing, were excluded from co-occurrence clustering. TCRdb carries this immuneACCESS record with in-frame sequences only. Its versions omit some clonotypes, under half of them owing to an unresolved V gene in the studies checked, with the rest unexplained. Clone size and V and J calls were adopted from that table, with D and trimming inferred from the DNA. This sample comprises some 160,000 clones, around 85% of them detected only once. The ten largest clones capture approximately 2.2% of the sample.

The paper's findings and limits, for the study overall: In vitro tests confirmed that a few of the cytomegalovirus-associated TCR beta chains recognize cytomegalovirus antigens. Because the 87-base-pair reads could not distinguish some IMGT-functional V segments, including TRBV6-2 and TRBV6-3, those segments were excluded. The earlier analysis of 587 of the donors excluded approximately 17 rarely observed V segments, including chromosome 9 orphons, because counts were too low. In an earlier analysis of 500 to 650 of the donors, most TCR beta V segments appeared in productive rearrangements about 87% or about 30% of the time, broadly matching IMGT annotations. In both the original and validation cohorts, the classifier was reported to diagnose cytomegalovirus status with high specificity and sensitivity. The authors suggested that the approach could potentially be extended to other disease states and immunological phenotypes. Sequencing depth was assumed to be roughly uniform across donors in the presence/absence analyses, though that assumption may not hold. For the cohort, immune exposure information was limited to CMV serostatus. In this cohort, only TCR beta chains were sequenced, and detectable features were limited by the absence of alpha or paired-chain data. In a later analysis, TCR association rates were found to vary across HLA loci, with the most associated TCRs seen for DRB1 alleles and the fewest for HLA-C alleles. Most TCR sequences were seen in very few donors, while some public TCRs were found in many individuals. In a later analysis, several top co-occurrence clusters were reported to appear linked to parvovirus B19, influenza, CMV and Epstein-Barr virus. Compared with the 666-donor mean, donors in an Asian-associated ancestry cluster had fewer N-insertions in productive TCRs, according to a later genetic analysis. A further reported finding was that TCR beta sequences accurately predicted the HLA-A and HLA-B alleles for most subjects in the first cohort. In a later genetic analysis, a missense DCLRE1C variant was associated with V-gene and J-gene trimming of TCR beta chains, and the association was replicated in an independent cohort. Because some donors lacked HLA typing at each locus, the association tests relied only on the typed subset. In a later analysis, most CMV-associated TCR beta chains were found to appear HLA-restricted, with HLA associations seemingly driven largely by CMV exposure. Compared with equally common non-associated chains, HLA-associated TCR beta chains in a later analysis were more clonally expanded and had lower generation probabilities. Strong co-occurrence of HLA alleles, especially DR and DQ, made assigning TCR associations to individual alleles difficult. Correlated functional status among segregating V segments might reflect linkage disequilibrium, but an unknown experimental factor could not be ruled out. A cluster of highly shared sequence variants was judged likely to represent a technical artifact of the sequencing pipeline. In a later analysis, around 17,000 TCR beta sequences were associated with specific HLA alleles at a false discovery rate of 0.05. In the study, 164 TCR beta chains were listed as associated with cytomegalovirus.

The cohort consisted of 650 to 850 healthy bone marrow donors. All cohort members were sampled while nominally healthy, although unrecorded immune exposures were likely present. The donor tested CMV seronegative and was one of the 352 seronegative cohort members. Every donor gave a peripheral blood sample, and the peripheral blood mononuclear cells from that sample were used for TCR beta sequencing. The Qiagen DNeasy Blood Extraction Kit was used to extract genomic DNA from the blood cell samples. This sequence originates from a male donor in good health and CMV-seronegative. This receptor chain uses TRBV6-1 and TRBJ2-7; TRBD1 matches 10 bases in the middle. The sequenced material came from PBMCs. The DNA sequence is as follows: TGTGCCAGCGGGACAGGGGCCTGCGAGCAGTACTTC. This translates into CASGTGACEQYF.